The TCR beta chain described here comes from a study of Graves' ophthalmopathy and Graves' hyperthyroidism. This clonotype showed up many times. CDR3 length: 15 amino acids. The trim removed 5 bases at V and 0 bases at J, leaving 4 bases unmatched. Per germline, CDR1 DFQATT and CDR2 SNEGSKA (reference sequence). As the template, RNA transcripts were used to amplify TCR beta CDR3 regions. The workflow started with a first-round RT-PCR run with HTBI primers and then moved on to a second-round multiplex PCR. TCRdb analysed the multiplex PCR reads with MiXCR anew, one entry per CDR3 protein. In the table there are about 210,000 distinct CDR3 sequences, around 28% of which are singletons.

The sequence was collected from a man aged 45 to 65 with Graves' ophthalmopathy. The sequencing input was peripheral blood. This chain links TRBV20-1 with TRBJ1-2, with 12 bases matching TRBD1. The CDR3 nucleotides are TGCAGTGCTCGGGACAGGGGGCGAGCTAACTATGGCTACACCTTC. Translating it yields CSARDRGRANYGYTF.